Reported below is one T cell receptor beta chain. Its target antigen remains unknown. No much larger clone is present one base from it, and per-base qualities are unavailable. The CDR1 and CDR2 encoded by the germline V gene are SGHTA and FQGTGA. V and J are trimmed by 6 bases and 6 bases, and the gene matches miss 13 bases of the junction. The CDR3 has 16 amino acids, counting the end cysteine and phenylalanine. Only the CDR3 DNA is retained, 48 bases long and in frame from the first base. This record comes from a study of cytotoxic CD8 clonotypes in ibrutinib-treated CLL (dated by TCRdb to about 2021). Notes on the research overall: The cohort was composed of about 10 relapsed/refractory and 15 treatment-naive patients; IGHV unmutated status was identified in 17 to 18 patients. Cryopreserved peripheral blood mononuclear cells were obtained prior to treatment, at the time of response, and at either disease progression or sustained remission. Samples averaged approximately 250,000 productive templates and some 96,000 productive rearrangements. Longitudinal samples were obtainable from about 30% of the roughly 90 participants in the trial. Response samples were taken after a median of 12 months on treatment, ranging from about 6 to 40 months. All remission and progressive disease samples were collected while patients were still receiving ibrutinib. Partial responses were observed in about 25 patients and complete responses in 2; after a median follow-up of 68 months, remission was maintained in approximately 15 patients and progression was observed in approximately 12. Overall study results and their limits: Baseline clonality exceeded that of age-matched healthy donors and correlated strongly with circulating CD8+ T-cell counts. Sustained-remission and progressing patients did not have matched sampling times, and lymph node repertoires were not examined. An increase in clonality was observed at ibrutinib response, with clonality remaining stable during sustained remission and falling back toward baseline at progression. Public clonotypes were found to be uncommon and were observed to contract or remain stable during treatment; the increase in clonality was shown to reflect expansion of private clonotypes at ibrutinib response.

This specimen's time point label, per the study, means: progressive disease on ibrutinib. For TCR beta library preparation, 1.5 to 2 micrograms of genomic DNA were extracted from the cryopreserved PBMCs. Longitudinal blood samples from CLL patients receiving ibrutinib monotherapy were subjected to high-throughput TCR beta sequencing. The patients took part in an open-label, single-center phase 2 trial of ibrutinib monotherapy. A MiSeq instrument was used for deep resolution sequencing, which targeted depths ranging from 1 in 1 million up to 1 in 200,000 T cells, with coverage averaging 10x for each clonotype. The immunoSEQ hsTCRB Kit was used to generate the TCR beta libraries. Concerning the study's data processing: Data were analyzed with ImmunoSEQ Data Assistant and ImmunoSEQ Analyzer, with V, D and J genes assigned per IMGT definitions. Clonality, with values ranging from 0 to 1, was calculated as one minus the normalized Shannon entropy of productive rearrangement frequencies. Public clonotype analysis was restricted to overrepresented clonotypes comprising at least 0.05% of each patient's repertoire. Repertoires from thirteen age-matched healthy donors in immuneACCESS were used as clonality controls. TCRdb took over this immuneACCESS table, retaining in-frame rearrangements with V and J assigned. Such tables are incomplete; in checked studies, under half of the missing clones stem from an unresolved V gene, and the remainder is unexplained. The DNA was the basis for D and trimming; V, J and clone size are from that table. In this sample the table shows approximately 150,000 clones, approximately 91% of which occur a single time. The biggest ten clones account for 3% to 3.5% of the sample.

The clonotype originates from a human donor with chronic lymphocytic leukemia. The sample in question was PBMCs, obtained at disease progression, from a patient treated with ibrutinib. The sequence joins TRBV7-3 to TRBJ2-1; TRBD2 fits 8 bases in the junction. The CDR3 corresponds to CASSRERLANVNEQFF. The base sequence is TGTGCCAGCAGTCGGGAGAGACTAGCGAACGTCAATGAGCAGTTCTTC.